There are a few counts of the clone carrying this TCR beta chain. Primers for the PCR totalled 60 Vbeta and 13 Jbeta. Here immunoSEQ multiplex PCR was the method, and the copy in TCRdb shows in-frame clones only, minus some. There are 210,000 or so clones in the sample; about 80% occur only once, and 1.3% to 1.5% lies in the top ten. The CDR3 is 15 residues long. The germline V and J ends were trimmed by 3 bases and 0 bases, with 11 bases remaining between them. Germline V CDR1 and CDR2: LGHNA, YSLEER. These data come from a study of cytomegalovirus exposure and HLA in healthy donors. The chain joins TRBV4-3 to TRBJ1-1; D possibly corresponds to TRBD1 (5 bases). The sample consisted of PBMCs. This clonotype originated in a girl aged 5 to 17 in good health and CMV-seronegative. The CDR3, as DNA: TGCGCCAGCAGCCAGCAACAGGCCCTGAACACTGAAGCTTTCTTT. Encoded protein: CASSQQQALNTEAFF.